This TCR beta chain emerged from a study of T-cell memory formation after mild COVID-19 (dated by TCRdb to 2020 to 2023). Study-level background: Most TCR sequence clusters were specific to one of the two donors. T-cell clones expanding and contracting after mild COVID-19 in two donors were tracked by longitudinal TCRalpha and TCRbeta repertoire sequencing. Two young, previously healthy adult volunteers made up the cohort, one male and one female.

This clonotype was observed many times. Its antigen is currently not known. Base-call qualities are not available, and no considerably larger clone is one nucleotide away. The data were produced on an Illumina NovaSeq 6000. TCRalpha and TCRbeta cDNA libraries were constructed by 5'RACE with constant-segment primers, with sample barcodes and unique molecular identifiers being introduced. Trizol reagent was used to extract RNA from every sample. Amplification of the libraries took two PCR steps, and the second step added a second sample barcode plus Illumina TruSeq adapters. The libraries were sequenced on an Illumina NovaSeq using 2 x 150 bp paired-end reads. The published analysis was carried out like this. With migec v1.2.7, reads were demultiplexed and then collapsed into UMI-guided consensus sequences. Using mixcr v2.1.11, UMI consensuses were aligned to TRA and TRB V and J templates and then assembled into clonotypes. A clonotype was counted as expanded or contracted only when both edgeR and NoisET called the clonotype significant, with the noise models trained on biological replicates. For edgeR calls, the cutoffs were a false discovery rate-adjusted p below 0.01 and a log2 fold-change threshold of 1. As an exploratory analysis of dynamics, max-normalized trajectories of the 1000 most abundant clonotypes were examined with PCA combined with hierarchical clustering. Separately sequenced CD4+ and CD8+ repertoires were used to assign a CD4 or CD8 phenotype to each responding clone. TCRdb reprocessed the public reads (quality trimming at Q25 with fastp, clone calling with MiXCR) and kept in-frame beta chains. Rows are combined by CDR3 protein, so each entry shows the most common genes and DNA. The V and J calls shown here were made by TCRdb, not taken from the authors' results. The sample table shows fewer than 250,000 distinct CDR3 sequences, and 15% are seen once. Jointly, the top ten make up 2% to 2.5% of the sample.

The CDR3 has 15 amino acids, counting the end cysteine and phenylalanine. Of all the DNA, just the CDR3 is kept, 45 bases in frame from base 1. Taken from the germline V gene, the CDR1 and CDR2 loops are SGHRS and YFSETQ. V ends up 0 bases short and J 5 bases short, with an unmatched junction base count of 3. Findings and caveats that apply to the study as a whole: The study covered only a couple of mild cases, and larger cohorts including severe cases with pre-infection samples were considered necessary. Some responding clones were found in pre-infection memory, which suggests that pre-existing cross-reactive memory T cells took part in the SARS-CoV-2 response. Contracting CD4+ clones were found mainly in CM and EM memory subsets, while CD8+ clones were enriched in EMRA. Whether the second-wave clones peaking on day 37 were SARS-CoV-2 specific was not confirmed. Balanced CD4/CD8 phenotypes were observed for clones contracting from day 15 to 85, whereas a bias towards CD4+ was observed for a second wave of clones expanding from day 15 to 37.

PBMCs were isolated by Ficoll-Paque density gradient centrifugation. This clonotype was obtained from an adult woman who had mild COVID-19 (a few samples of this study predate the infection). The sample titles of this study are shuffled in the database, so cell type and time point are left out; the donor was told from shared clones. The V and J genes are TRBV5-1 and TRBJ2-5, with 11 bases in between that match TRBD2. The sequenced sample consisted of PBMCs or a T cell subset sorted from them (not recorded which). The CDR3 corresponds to CASSLGSGGAETQYF. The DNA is TGCGCCAGCAGCTTGGGTAGCGGGGGGGCCGAGACCCAGTACTTC. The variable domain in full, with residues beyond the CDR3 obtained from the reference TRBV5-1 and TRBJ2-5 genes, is KAGVTQTPRYLIKTRGQQVTLSCSPISGHRSVSWYQQTPGQGLQFLFEYFSETQRNKGNFPGRFSGRQFSNSRSEMNVSTLELGDSALYLCASSLGSGGAETQYFGPGTRLLVL.